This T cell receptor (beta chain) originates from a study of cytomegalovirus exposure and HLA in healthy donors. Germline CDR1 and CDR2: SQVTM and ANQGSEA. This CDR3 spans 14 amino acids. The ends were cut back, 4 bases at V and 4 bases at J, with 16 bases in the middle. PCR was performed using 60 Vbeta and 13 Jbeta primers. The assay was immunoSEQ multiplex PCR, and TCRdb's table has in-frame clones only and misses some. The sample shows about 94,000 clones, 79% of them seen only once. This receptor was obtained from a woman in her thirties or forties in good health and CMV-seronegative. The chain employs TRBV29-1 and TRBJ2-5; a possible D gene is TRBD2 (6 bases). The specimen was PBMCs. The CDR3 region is CSVGVGRGRETQYF. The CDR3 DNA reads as TGCAGCGTTGGAGTCGGGCGGGGACGAGAGACCCAGTACTTC.